These 22 T cell receptor beta chains originate from one sample sequenced in a study of a mutant IDH1 vaccine in newly diagnosed glioma. For these receptors, no antigen is known. Described time point: week 23, last vaccination. One vaccine dose held 300 ug of mutant IDH1 20-mer peptide and came with topical imiquimod. Sequencing used immunoSEQ multiplex PCR; TCRdb keeps in-frame clones, though not all of them. Of roughly 28,000 clones listed, approximately 84% were seen once; the top ten hold approximately 8%. The sequenced sample was PBMCs, obtained from a glioma patient whose treatment included an IDH1 peptide vaccine. Source of these receptors: a young woman with glioma.

A single count supports this clone. The V and J genes are TRBV5-1 and TRBJ1-2, with D maybe TRBD1 (6 bases). Germline V gives CDR1 SGHRS, CDR2 YFSETQ. Deletions cut 4 bases from V and 3 bases from J, with 16 bases between. CDR3 size: 15 residues. The CDR3 loop is CASSEGVTTYYGYTF. CDR3 in DNA: TGCGCCAGCAGCGAGGGGGTGACAACCTACTATGGCTACACCTTC. The full variable domain, its missing parts supplied by reference TRBV5-1 and TRBJ1-2, is KAGVTQTPRYLIKTRGQQVTLSCSPISGHRSVSWYQQTPGQGLQFLFEYFSETQRNKGNFPGRFSGRQFSNSRSEMNVSTLELGDSALYLCASSEGVTTYYGYTFGSGTRLTVV.

The J gene is TRBJ2-7, the V gene TRBV28; 7 bases align to TRBD2. Germline CDR1 MDHEN, CDR2 SYDVKM. The CDR3 has 14 residues. The V segment lost 11 bases and the J segment 1 base; nucleotides outside the gene matches: 11. CDR3 protein: CASTLAETSYEQYF. CDR3 sequence (DNA): TGTGCCTCAACTCTAGCGGAGACATCCTACGAGCAGTACTTC.

The rearrangement joins TRBV28 to TRBJ1-5; 10 bases line up with TRBD1. This CDR3 region has 14 residues. V lost 3 bases, J lost 11 bases, and 7 bases stayed unmatched. Germline lookup yields CDR1 MDHEN and CDR2 SYDVKM. As DNA, the CDR3 is TGTGCCAGCAGTTTGGGGGACAGGGGTTGGGCCCAGCATTTT. It specifies CASSLGDRGWAQHF.

The chain is built from TRBV5-1 and TRBJ2-5; TRBD2 might be the D (6 bases). The CDR3 length is 13 residues. V lost 5 bases, J lost 5 bases, and 13 bases lay in between. Looked up from germline, CDR1 is SGHRS and CDR2 is YFSETQ. CDR3 nucleotide sequence: TGCGCCAGCAGGGAGGGAAGGGCGGAGACCCAGTACTTC. Its protein product is CASREGRAETQYF. Using reference TRBV5-1 and TRBJ2-5 for the parts outside the CDR3, the full variable domain is KAGVTQTPRYLIKTRGQQVTLSCSPISGHRSVSWYQQTPGQGLQFLFEYFSETQRNKGNFPGRFSGRQFSNSRSEMNVSTLELGDSALYLCASREGRAETQYFGPGTRLLVL.

This sequence joins TRBV29-1 and TRBJ2-5; D not resolved. V was clipped by 0 bases and J by 5 bases, with 7 bases between them. Germline V gene sequence: CDR1 SQVTM, CDR2 ANQGSEA. This CDR3 is built from 12 residues. CDR3 loop: CSVEEVGETQYF. For the CDR3, the DNA is TGCAGCGTTGAAGAGGTAGGCGAGACCCAGTACTTC.

The genes are TRBV25-1 and TRBJ2-1; weak D call: TRBD2 (5 bases). V lost 8 bases, J lost 4 bases, and 12 bases lay in between. CDR1 and CDR2 from the germline V gene are MGHDK and SYGVNS. The CDR3 runs 13 residues. The CDR3 DNA follows: TGTGCCAGCTCTAGCACAATATACAATGAGCAGTTCTTC. It yields the protein CASSSTIYNEQFF.

The chain carries TRBV27 and TRBJ2-6; D gene uncertain. The V and J ends lost 7 bases and 0 bases respectively, with 19 bases between them. There are 18 residues in the CDR3. CDR1 and CDR2 (germline): MNHEY, SMNVEV (reference sequence). CDR3 sequence: CASTNLAGLRSGANVLTF. CDR3 sequence (DNA): TGTGCCAGCACGAACCTGGCAGGCCTCCGCTCTGGGGCCAACGTCCTGACTTTC.

This chain uses TRBV6-6 with TRBJ1-4, with D unclear. This CDR3 region has 14 residues. With 7 bases removed from V and 5 bases from J, the gap between germline ends came to 14 bases. Germline V gene data show CDR1 as MNHNY and CDR2 as SVGAGI (reference sequence). The CDR3 DNA sequence: TGTGCCAGCAACAACCTACAGAGGAATGAAAAACTGTTTTTT. This gives the protein CASNNLQRNEKLFF.

This clone occurred once. The chain is built from TRBV5-5 and TRBJ1-5; tentatively, D is TRBD1 (6 bases). The germline V gene encodes CDR1 SGHKS and CDR2 YYEKEE (reference sequence). The CDR3 loop spans 15 amino acids. V lost 3 bases to trimming and J lost 2 bases, with 12 bases between them. This CDR3 is CASSWGQTGNQPQHF. DNA of the CDR3: TGTGCCAGCAGCTGGGGGCAGACTGGCAATCAGCCCCAGCATTTT.

In its sample, this clone was seen once. The chain couples TRBV6-1 to TRBJ1-5; D may be TRBD1 (6 bases). The CDR3 extends over 14 amino acids. Germline V gene sequence: CDR1 MNHNS, CDR2 SASEGT. V dropped 3 bases and J dropped 7 bases, with 13 bases sitting between them. This chain's CDR3 is CASSDQTGRQPQHF. The DNA for the CDR3 is TGTGCCAGCAGTGATCAGACAGGAAGGCAGCCCCAGCATTTT.

This clone turned up a few times. This chain joins TRBV5-6 and TRBJ1-1; weak D call: TRBD1 (6 bases). Trimming shortened V by 3 bases and J by 5 bases, and 14 bases separated the two germline ends. Germline V gene data show CDR1 as SGHDT and CDR2 as YYEEEE. CDR3 size: 14 residues. CDR3 residues: CASSSARGLTEAFF. CDR3 nucleotide sequence: TGTGCCAGCAGCTCCGCCCGGGGGCTAACTGAAGCTTTCTTT.

This clone is large in the sample. The chain recombines TRBV29-1 with TRBJ1-1; D gene ambiguous. The V gene lost 8 bases and the J gene lost 0 bases, with 7 bases spanning the gap. CDR3 size: 11 residues. Germline CDR1 SQVTM, CDR2 ANQGSEA. CDR3 residues: CSIRLNTEAFF. CDR3 sequence (DNA): TGCAGCATCCGGTTGAACACTGAAGCTTTCTTT.

Here the CDR3 reads CASSQDLTSGHYEQYF. The CDR3, as DNA: TGCGCCAGCAGCCAAGATCTCACGTCAGGACACTACGAGCAGTACTTC. The chain links TRBV4-3 to TRBJ2-7; tentative D call: TRBD1 (5 bases). V lost 0 bases to trimming and J lost 3 bases, with 15 bases between them. CDR3 length: 16 amino acids. Germline values: CDR1 LGHNA, CDR2 YSLEER.

This clone was detected only once. The chain links TRBV19 to TRBJ1-2; D gene ambiguous. CDR1 LNHDA and CDR2 SQIVND come from the germline V gene (reference sequence). The CDR3 is 14 amino acids. V shed 10 bases and J shed 2 bases, with 17 bases lying between them. This CDR3 is CATTSVGMNYGYTF. The CDR3 bases are TGTGCCACCACGTCGGTCGGGATGAACTATGGCTACACCTTC.

The CDR3 DNA reads as TGTGCCAGCAGCCAAGATCAGGGGGCAAGGTATGGCTACACCTTC. Residues: CASSQDQGARYGYTF. This sequence joins TRBV14 and TRBJ1-2; TRBD1 agrees at 8 bases. V gave up 0 bases and J gave up 5 bases; unmatched junction bases: 5. CDR1 is SGHDN, CDR2 FVKESK, per germline. The CDR3 runs to 15 residues.

The CDR3 DNA follows: TGTGCCAGTAGTATCGGGACAGGTCTGCATTTT. Translation: CASSIGTGLHF. The chain links TRBV19 to TRBJ1-5, with 8 bases aligning to TRBD1. CDR3 length: 11 amino acids. J lost 15 bases, V lost 3 bases, and 4 bases had no gene match. CDR1 is LNHDA and CDR2 is SQIVND in the germline V gene (reference sequence).

The chain employs TRBV7-6 and TRBJ2-7; unclear D gene. Per the germline V gene, CDR1 is SGHVS and CDR2 is FNYEAQ. This CDR3 spans 13 amino acids. Trimming took off 0 bases at V and 4 bases at J, with 7 bases between the two ends. CDR3 region: CASSLARSYEQYF. Here the CDR3 DNA reads TGTGCCAGCAGCTTAGCGCGCTCTTACGAGCAGTACTTC. Full variable domain (remainder filled in from reference TRBV7-6 and TRBJ2-7): GAGVSQSPRYKVTKRGQDVALRCDPISGHVSLYWYRQALGQGPEFLTYFNYEAQQDKSGLPNDRFSAERPEGSISTLTIQRTEQRDSAMYRCASSLARSYEQYFGPGTRLTVT.

The chain uses TRBV25-1 and TRBJ2-1; D unresolved. V was clipped by 1 base and J by 4 bases, with 11 bases between them. CDR1 is MGHDK and CDR2 is SYGVNS in the germline V gene. There are 15 residues in the CDR3. The CDR3 sequence: CASSESFRRYNEQFF. The DNA of the CDR3 is TGTGCCAGCAGTGAATCGTTTAGGCGTTACAATGAGCAGTTCTTC. Drawing the rest from reference TRBV25-1 and TRBJ2-1, the complete variable domain is EADIYQTPRYLVIGTGKKITLECSQTMGHDKMYWYQQDPGMELHLIHYSYGVNSTEKGDLSSESTVSRIRTEHFPLTLESARPSHTSQYLCASSESFRRYNEQFFGPGTRLTVL.

The chain joins TRBV2 to TRBJ1-2; D ambiguous. The CDR3 has 13 residues. Germline V gene sequence: CDR1 SNHLY, CDR2 FYNNEI. V shed 6 bases and J shed 6 bases, with 14 bases lying between them. The CDR3 region is CASSNAGGDGYTF. The CDR3 bases are TGTGCCAGCAGCAATGCAGGTGGAGATGGCTACACCTTC.

In the case of this clone: A read error may account for a junction end that differs from germline. The chain employs TRBV5-1 and TRBJ2-7, with TRBD1 as a possible D gene (6 bases). The CDR3 totals 13 residues. Germline CDR1 SGHRS, CDR2 YFSETQ. In DNA form, the CDR3 reads TGCGCCAGCAGCTTGTCCCGGGACATACAACGACGCTTC. It is translated as CASSLSRDIQRRF.

The rearrangement uses TRBV19 and TRBJ2-7, with D perhaps TRBD1 or TRBD2 (6 bases each). The CDR3 has 15 residues. Germline values: CDR1 LNHDA, CDR2 SQIVND (reference sequence). V lost 7 bases to trimming and J lost 0 bases, with 16 bases between them. In nucleotides, the CDR3 is TGTGCCAGTACCAAGGGGGTGGGACTCTCCTACGAGCAGTACTTC. This sequence encodes CASTKGVGLSYEQYF.

This clone was recorded a few times. This chain connects TRBV19 to TRBJ1-1; a possible D gene is TRBD1 (5 bases). This CDR3 contains 15 residues. V was trimmed by 5 bases and J by 0 bases, leaving 13 bases between them. Per the germline V gene, CDR1 is LNHDA and CDR2 is SQIVND (reference sequence). CDR3 sequence: CASSPGPPMNTEAFF. CDR3 DNA: TGTGCCAGTAGTCCGGGGCCCCCTATGAACACTGAAGCTTTCTTT.